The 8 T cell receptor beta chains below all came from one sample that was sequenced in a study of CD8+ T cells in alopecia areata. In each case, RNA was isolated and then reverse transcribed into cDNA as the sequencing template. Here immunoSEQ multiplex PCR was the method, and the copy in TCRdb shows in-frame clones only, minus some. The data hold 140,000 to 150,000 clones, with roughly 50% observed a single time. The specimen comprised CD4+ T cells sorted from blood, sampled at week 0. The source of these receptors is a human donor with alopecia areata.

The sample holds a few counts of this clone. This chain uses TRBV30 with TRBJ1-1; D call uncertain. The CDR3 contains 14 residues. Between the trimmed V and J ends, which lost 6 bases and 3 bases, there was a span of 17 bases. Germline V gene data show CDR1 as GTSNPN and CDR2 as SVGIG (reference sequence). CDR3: CACTYGQSYTEAFF. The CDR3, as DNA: TGTGCCTGCACATACGGGCAATCCTACACTGAAGCTTTCTTT.

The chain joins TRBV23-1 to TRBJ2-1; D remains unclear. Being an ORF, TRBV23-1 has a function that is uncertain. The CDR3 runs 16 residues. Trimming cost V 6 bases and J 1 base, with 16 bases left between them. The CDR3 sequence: CASSPKQPPSYNEQFF. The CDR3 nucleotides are TGCGCCAGCAGCCCGAAGCAGCCACCTTCCTACAATGAGCAGTTCTTC.

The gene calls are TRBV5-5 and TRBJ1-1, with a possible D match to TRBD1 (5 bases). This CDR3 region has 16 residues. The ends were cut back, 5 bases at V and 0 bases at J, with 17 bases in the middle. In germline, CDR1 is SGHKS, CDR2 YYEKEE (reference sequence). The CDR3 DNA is TGTGCCAGCAGACAGCCCCGTGGGACGTTGAACACTGAAGCTTTCTTT. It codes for CASRQPRGTLNTEAFF.

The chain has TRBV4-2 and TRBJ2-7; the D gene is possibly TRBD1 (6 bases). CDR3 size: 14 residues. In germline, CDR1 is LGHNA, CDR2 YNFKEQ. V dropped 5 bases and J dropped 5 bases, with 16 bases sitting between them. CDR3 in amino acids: CASSSQKTGDEQYF. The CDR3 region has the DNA TGTGCCAGCAGCAGTCAGAAGACAGGCGACGAGCAGTACTTC.

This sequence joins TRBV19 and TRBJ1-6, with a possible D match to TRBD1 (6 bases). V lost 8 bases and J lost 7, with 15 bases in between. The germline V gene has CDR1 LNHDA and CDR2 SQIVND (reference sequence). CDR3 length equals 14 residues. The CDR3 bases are TGTGCCAGTTCTGCGCCCAGGGGCAATTCACCCCTCCACTTT. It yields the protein CASSAPRGNSPLHF. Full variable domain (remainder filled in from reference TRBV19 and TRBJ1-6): DGGITQSPKYLFRKEGQNVTLSCEQNLNHDAMYWYRQDPGQGLRLIYYSQIVNDFQKGDIAEGYSVSREKKESFPLTVTSAQKNPTAFYLCASSAPRGNSPLHFGNGTRLTVT.

The CDR3 sequence is CASSARGSSYEQYF. CDR3 sequence (DNA): TGTGCCAGCAGCGCGCGTGGTTCCTCCTACGAGCAGTACTTC. The chain couples TRBV7-9 to TRBJ2-7, with D unclear. This CDR3 is built from 14 residues. V dropped 5 bases and J dropped 0 bases, with 11 bases sitting between them. Germline V lookup: CDR1 SEHNR, CDR2 FQNEAQ (reference sequence).

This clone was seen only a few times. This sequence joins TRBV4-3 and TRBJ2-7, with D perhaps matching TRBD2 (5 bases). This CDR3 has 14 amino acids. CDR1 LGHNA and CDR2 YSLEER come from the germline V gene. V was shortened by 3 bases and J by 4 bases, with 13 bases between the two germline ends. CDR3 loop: CASSQGGGGYEQYF. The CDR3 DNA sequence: TGCGCCAGCAGCCAGGGCGGAGGTGGATACGAGCAGTACTTC.

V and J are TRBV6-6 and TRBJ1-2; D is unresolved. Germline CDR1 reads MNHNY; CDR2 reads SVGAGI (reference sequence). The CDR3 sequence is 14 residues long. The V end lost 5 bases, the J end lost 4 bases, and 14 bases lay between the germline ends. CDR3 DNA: TGTGCCAGCAGTCCCTGGCTCGAGCGCTATGGCTACACCTTC. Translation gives CASSPWLERYGYTF.